These 17 T cell receptor beta chains share one sample of origin, sequenced in a study of T cells in Graves' hyperthyroidism and ophthalmopathy (dated by TCRdb to between 2017 and 2020). The method was multiplex PCR. Sequencing used an Illumina HiSeq 2000. The TCR beta CDR3 regions were amplified from RNA transcripts. The TCR CDR3 was subjected to a first round of RT-PCR using the HTBI primer set and the Qiagen OneStep RT-PCR kit. In TCRdb, the public reads were trimmed at Q25 with fastp and aligned with MiXCR, with productive beta chains retained. Each CDR3 protein appears once, grouped with its most common genes and DNA. The sample has a few hundred thousand distinct CDR3 sequences on record, approximately 44% of them singletons. Approximately 8.4% of the sample goes to the ten largest clones. Input material: peripheral blood or thyroid tissue (not recorded which). The receptors stem from a woman aged 18-35 years with Graves' hyperthyroidism.

The sample holds many counts of this clonotype. The chain joins TRBV6-6 to TRBJ1-2; TRBD1 is a possible D gene (5 bases). The length of the CDR3 is 15 residues. V was trimmed by 5 bases and J by 0 bases, leaving 13 bases between them. Germline assignment: CDR1 MNHNY and CDR2 SVGAGI (reference sequence). CDR3 protein: CASSNRIPTNYGYTF. The CDR3 region has the DNA TGTGCCAGCAGTAACAGGATCCCTACTAACTATGGCTACACCTTC.

On this clonotype itself: An end of the junction differs from the germline gene, which may be a read error. The gene calls are TRBV12-3 or TRBV12-4 and TRBJ1-5, with 11 nucleotides matching TRBD1. The CDR3 is made up of 15 amino acids. CDR3 sequence reads: CAISGRRTGGGDEHF. CDR3 nucleotide sequence: TGTGCCATCAGTGGTAGAAGGACAGGGGGCGGCGACGAGCATTTT.

This clonotype is a singleton in its sample. This rearrangement joins TRBV2 to TRBJ1-3; D unclear. The CDR3 covers 16 residues. Germline V CDR1 and CDR2: SNHLY, FYNNEI. V was clipped by 4 bases and J by 0 bases, with 13 bases between them. For the CDR3, the DNA is TGTGCCAGCAGTGTCCTCGAGGGTAGCTCTGGAAACACCATATATTTT. Translation gives CASSVLEGSSGNTIYF.

Comment on this clonotype: A much more abundant neighbour one base away suggests this may be a read error. V is TRBV5-1 and J is TRBJ2-7, with a tentative D call TRBD2 (7 bases). The germline V gene encodes CDR1 SGHRS and CDR2 YFSETQ. The CDR3 loop spans 15 amino acids. The ends were cut back, 4 bases at V and 6 bases at J, with 20 bases in the middle. The CDR3 protein is CASSLDGGHWSEQYF. Here the CDR3 DNA reads TGCGCCAGCAGCCTAGACGGGGGGCATTGGTCCGAGCAGTACTTC.

Ten or more counts support this clonotype. V is TRBV11-2 and J is TRBJ1-1, with D possibly TRBD1 on 5 matching bases. Germline CDR1 is SGHAT and CDR2 is FQNNGV. Trimming left V 5 bases short and J 0 bases short, with 10 bases between. The CDR3 is made up of 14 amino acids. DNA for the CDR3: TGTGCCAGCAGCCTCCAAGGGGTGAACACTGAAGCTTTCTTT. Translated, it gives CASSLQGVNTEAFF.

The chain carries TRBV12-3 or TRBV12-4 and TRBJ1-5; TRBD1 matches at 7 bases. The CDR3 runs 16 residues. V lost 2 bases and J lost 3; bases outside the gene matches: 7. The CDR3 region is CASSLRQGGVNQPQHF. In DNA form, the CDR3 reads TGTGCCAGCAGTTTACGACAGGGTGGGGTCAATCAGCCCCAGCATTTT.

This clonotype was seen at least ten times. CDR3 amino acids: CASSFYYSNQPQHF. CDR3 sequence (DNA): TGTGCCAGCAGCTTTTATTATAGCAATCAGCCCCAGCATTTT. The gene calls are TRBV7-2 and TRBJ1-5, with unresolved D. Trimming removed 3 bases at V and 0 bases at J, with 6 bases between. Germline V CDR1 and CDR2: SGHTA, FQGNSA. The CDR3 totals 14 residues.

V usage is TRBV2 and J usage is TRBJ2-3; tentatively, D is TRBD1 (6 bases). V was trimmed by 6 bases and J by 3 bases, leaving 13 bases between them. Looked up from germline, CDR1 is SNHLY and CDR2 is FYNNEI. This CDR3 contains 14 residues. The CDR3 bases are TGTGCCAGCAGGCCGGGACAAGCAACAGATACGCAGTATTTT. The encoded protein is CASRPGQATDTQYF.

The chain links TRBV10-3 to TRBJ1-6, with 10 bases aligning to TRBD1. Germline V gives CDR1 ENHRY, CDR2 SYGVKD. This CDR3 contains 13 residues. Trimming cost V 10 bases and J 10 bases; bases outside gene matches: 7. CDR3 sequence (DNA): TGTGCCACCGGGACAGGGGAATTCTCACCCCTCCACTTT. Its translation: CATGTGEFSPLHF.

In regard to this clonotype: The junction does not match germline at one end; this may be a read error. The V call is TRBV7-2, the J call TRBJ1-3; D gene ambiguous. The CDR3 runs 16 residues. The germline CDR1 and CDR2 sequences are SGHTA and FQGNSA. The CDR3 loop reads CASSLAQAHSGNTTYF. The CDR3 nucleotides are TGTGCCAGCAGCTTAGCGCAGGCCCACTCTGGAAACACCACATATTTT.

Notes on this clonotype: A much more abundant neighbour one base away suggests this may be a read error. The gene calls are TRBV12-3 or TRBV12-4 and TRBJ1-4, with D perhaps TRBD1 (6 bases). The CDR3 covers 15 residues. Here the CDR3 reads CTSSEIRGFNEKLFF. Written as DNA, the CDR3 is TGTACCAGCAGTGAAATCAGGGGATTCAATGAAAAACTGTTTTTT.

This clonotype was seen a handful of times. The chain carries TRBV20-1 and TRBJ2-3; D is undetermined. The V end was cut by 2 bases, the J end by 0 bases, with 3 bases between. The CDR3 runs 12 residues. Germline CDR1 is DFQATT and CDR2 is SNEGSKA (reference sequence). The CDR3 sequence is CSARPSTDTQYF. CDR3 coding DNA: TGCAGTGCTAGACCCAGCACAGATACGCAGTATTTT.

The CDR3: CASSPETGSEKLFF. The DNA of the CDR3 is TGTGCCAGCAGCCCAGAAACGGGGAGTGAAAAACTGTTTTTT. This chain links TRBV7-3 with TRBJ1-4, with unresolved D. V lost 5 bases, J lost 7 bases, and 14 bases lay in between. CDR1 and CDR2 from the germline V gene are SGHTA and FQGTGA. This CDR3 spans 14 amino acids.

There are a few counts of this clonotype. This rearrangement joins TRBV24-1 to TRBJ1-2, with D possibly TRBD1 on 5 matching bases. Per the germline V gene, CDR1 is KGHDR and CDR2 is SFDVKD. The CDR3 has 15 residues. V dropped 12 bases and J dropped 2 bases, with 21 bases sitting between them. CDR3 protein: CAWRLWGRGNYGYTF. In nucleotides, the CDR3 is TGTGCCTGGAGGCTATGGGGGAGGGGAAACTATGGCTACACCTTC.

This clonotype was seen at least ten times. The chain has TRBV5-1 and TRBJ2-7, with TRBD2 identical over 9 bases. V was clipped by 4 bases and J by 4 bases; unmatched bases: 9. The length of the CDR3 is 15 residues. CDR1 and CDR2 from the germline V gene are SGHRS and YFSETQ. CDR3 amino acids: CASSPLAGRVYEQYF. DNA of the CDR3: TGCGCCAGCAGCCCCCTAGCGGGAAGGGTTTACGAGCAGTACTTC.

The chain combines TRBV29-1 with TRBJ2-2; a weak D match, TRBD1 (5 bases). The CDR3 extends over 14 amino acids. Between the trimmed V and J ends, which lost 5 bases and 1 base, there was a span of 11 bases. The germline gives CDR1 SQVTM, CDR2 ANQGSEA. CDR3 protein: CSVRAGKNTGELFF. In DNA, the CDR3 is TGCAGCGTTAGGGCAGGGAAGAACACCGGGGAGCTGTTTTTT.

This clonotype was found many times. The chain combines TRBV2 with TRBJ2-5, with TRBD2 as a possible D gene (5 bases). The CDR3 is 13 residues long. Germline V gives CDR1 SNHLY, CDR2 FYNNEI. Trimming removed 3 bases at V and 3 bases at J, with 8 bases between. DNA of the CDR3: TGTGCCAGCAGTGATTGGGGAGAAGAGACCCAGTACTTC. It codes for CASSDWGEETQYF.